These 3 T cell receptor beta chains share one sample of origin, sequenced in a study of CXCR3-negative and CXCR3-positive naive CD8 T cells (dated by TCRdb to between 2018 and 2021). Results the study describes overall, beyond this receptor: Compared with CXCR3-negative naive cells, CXCR3-positive naive cells had TRB CDR3s with higher hydrophobicity (lower Kidera factor 4), lower energy, and higher strength and volume indices.

No antigen has been identified for these receptors. The sequencer was a NextSeq 550. The Human TCR Profiling Kit (MiLaboratory) was used to prepare UMI-labeled 5' RACE TRB cDNA libraries. TCRdb reprocessed the reads and provides one entry for every CDR3 protein sequence; no DNA is given. In this sample's table one finds some 68,000 distinct CDR3 sequences. The ten largest clonotypes hold 4.8% of the sample. Sequencing was done on a sample of naive CXCR3+ CD8+ T cells from blood. The cell subset or site label, read with the paper, signifies: CD45RO-CCR7+CD27+CD95- naive CD8+ T cells expressing CXCR3 (TNR3+). The receptors here all came from a human donor in good health. Some clones in this sample may be carry-over from other donors' samples.

The chain couples TRBV4-2 to TRBJ2-7; TCRdb outputs TRBD1, but without DNA this stays unchecked. Germline CDR1 is LGHNA and CDR2 is YNFKEQ. There are 14 residues in the CDR3. The CDR3 is CASSQGVEGVEQYF.

This chain joins TRBV29-1 and TRBJ2-2; the D gene TCRdb calls, TRBD1, cannot be checked with no DNA. CDR3 length: 15 amino acids. The germline CDR1 and CDR2 sequences are SQVTM and ANQGSEA. The CDR3 loop reads CSVRGTRFGTGELFF.

The V gene is TRBV29-1, the J gene TRBJ2-5; the D call from TCRdb, TRBD2, cannot be confirmed without DNA. The germline V gene has CDR1 SQVTM and CDR2 ANQGSEA. The CDR3 sequence is 15 residues long. The CDR3 is CSVEGGGLVGETQYF. Full variable domain (rest looked up from reference TRBV29-1 and TRBJ2-5): SAVISQKPSRDICQRGTSLTIQCQVDSQVTMMFWYRQQPGQSLTLIATANQGSEATYESGFVIDKFPISRPNLTFSTLTVSNMSPEDSSIYLCSVEGGGLVGETQYFGPGTRLLVL.